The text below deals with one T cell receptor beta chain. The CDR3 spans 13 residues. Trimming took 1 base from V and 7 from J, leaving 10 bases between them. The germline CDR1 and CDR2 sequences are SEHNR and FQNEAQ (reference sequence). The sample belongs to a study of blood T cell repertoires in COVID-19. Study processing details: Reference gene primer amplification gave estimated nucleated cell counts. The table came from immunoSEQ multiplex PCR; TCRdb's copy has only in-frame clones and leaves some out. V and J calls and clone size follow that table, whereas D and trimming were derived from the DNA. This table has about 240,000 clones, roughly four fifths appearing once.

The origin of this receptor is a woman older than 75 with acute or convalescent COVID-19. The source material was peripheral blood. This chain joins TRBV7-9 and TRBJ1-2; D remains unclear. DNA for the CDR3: TGTGCCAGCAGCTTAGGGCAGACTTTTGGCTACACCTTC. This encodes CASSLGQTFGYTF.